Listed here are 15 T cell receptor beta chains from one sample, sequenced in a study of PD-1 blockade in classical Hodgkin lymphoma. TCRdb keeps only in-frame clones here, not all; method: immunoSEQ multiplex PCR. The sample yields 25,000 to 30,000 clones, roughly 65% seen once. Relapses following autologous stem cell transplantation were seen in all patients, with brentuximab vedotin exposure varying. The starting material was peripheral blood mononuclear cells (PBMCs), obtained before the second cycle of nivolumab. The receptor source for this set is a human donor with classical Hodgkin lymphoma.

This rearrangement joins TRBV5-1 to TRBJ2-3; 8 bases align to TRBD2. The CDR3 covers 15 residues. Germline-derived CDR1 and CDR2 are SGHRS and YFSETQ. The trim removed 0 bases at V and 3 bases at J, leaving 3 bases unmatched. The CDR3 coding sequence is TGCGCCAGCAGCTTGGGGGGACTAGGGACAGATACGCAGTATTTT. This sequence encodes CASSLGGLGTDTQYF.

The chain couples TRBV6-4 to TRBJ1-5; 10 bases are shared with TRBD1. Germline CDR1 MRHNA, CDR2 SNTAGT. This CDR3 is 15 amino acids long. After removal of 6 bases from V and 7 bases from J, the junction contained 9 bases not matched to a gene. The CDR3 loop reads CASSLSGDRGQPQHF. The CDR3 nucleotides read TGTGCCAGCAGCCTAAGTGGGGACAGGGGCCAGCCCCAGCATTTT.

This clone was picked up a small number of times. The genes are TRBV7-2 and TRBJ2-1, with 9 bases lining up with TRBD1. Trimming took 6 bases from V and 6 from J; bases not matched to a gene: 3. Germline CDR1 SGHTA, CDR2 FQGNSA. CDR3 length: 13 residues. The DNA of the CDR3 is TGTGCCAGCAGTCCGGACAGGGGCAATGAGCAGTTCTTC. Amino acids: CASSPDRGNEQFF.

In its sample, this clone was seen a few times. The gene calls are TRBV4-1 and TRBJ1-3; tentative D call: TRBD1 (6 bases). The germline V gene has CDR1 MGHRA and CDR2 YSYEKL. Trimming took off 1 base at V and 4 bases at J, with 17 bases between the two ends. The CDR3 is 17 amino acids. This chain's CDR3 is CASSQARGGLFGNTIYF. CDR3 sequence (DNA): TGCGCCAGCAGCCAAGCCAGGGGAGGACTTTTCGGAAACACCATATATTTT.

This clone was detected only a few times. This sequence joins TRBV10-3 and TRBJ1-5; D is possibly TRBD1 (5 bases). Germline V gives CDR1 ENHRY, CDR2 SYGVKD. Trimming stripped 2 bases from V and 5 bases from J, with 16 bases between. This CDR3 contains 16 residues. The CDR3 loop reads CAISETKGFRDQPQHF. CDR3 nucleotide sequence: TGTGCCATCAGTGAGACTAAGGGGTTTCGTGATCAGCCCCAGCATTTT.

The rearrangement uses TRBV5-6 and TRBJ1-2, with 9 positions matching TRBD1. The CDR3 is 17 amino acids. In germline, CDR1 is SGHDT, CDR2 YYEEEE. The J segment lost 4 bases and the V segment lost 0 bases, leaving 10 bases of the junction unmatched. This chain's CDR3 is CASSLDPQGALGYGYTF. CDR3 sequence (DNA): TGTGCCAGCAGCTTGGACCCACAGGGGGCGCTTGGCTATGGCTACACCTTC.

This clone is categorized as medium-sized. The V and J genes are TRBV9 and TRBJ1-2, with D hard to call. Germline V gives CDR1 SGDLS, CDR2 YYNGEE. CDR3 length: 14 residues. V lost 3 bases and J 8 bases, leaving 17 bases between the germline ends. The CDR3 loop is CASSAGPLEGGYTF. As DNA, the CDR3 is TGTGCCAGCAGCGCTGGTCCACTCGAGGGAGGCTACACCTTC.

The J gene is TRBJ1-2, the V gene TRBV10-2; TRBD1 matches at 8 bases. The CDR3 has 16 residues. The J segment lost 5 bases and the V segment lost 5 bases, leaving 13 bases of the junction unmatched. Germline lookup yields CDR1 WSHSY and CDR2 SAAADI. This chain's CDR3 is CASSMTGAEGVYGYTF. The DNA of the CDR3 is TGCGCCAGCAGTATGACAGGGGCCGAGGGGGTTTATGGCTACACCTTC.

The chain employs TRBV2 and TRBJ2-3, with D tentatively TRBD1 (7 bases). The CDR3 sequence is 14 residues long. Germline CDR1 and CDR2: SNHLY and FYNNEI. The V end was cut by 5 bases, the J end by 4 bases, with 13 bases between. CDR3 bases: TGTGCCAGCAGTTTCGACAGGGAGGCAGATACGCAGTATTTT. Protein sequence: CASSFDREADTQYF.

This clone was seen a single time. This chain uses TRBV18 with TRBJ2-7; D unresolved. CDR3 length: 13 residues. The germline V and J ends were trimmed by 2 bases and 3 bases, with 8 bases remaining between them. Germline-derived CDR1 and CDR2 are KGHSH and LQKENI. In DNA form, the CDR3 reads TGTGCCAGCTCACCAACCCTTAACTACGAGCAGTACTTC. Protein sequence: CASSPTLNYEQYF.

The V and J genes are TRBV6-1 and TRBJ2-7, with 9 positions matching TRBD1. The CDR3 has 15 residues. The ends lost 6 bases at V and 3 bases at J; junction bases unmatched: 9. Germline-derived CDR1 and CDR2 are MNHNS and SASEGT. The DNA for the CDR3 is TGTGCCAGCAGCGCAACAGGGGGCGGCGTCTACGAGCAGTACTTC. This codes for CASSATGGGVYEQYF.

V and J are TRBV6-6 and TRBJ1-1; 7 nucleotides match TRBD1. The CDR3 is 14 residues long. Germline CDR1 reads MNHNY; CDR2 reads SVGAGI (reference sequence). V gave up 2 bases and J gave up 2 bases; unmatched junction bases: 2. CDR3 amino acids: CASSYGTANTEAFF. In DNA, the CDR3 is TGTGCCAGCAGTTACGGGACAGCAAACACTGAAGCTTTCTTT.

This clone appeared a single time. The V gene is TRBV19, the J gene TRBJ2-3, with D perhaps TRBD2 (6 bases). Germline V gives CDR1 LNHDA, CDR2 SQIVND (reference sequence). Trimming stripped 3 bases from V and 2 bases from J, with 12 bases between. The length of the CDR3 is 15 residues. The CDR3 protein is CASSMGIADTDTQYF. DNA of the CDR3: TGTGCCAGTAGTATGGGGATAGCGGACACAGATACGCAGTATTTT.

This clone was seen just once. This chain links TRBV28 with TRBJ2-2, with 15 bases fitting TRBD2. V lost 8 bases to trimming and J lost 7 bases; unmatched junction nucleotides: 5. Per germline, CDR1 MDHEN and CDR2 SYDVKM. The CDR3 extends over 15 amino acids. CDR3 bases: TGTGCCAGCGGGACTAGCGGGAGGTCGCGCGGGGAGCTGTTTTTT. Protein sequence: CASGTSGRSRGELFF. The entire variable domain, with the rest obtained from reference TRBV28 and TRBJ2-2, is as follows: DVKVTQSSRYLVKRTGEKVFLECVQDMDHENMFWYRQDPGLGLRLIYFSYDVKMKEKGDIPEGYSVSREKKERFSLILESASTNQTSMYLCASGTSGRSRGELFFGEGSRLTVL.

The CDR3 loop is CASTLGQVHTEAFF. As DNA, the CDR3 is TGTGCCAGCACCCTCGGACAGGTTCACACTGAAGCTTTCTTT. V is TRBV2 and J is TRBJ1-1; 7 bases align to TRBD1. Germline trimming cut 7 bases from V and 3 bases from J; bases unmatched to any gene: 8. The germline V gene encodes CDR1 SNHLY and CDR2 FYNNEI. The CDR3 runs to 14 residues.